The entry that follows covers one T cell receptor (beta chain) sequence. Its antigen is currently unknown. These data belong to a study of T cell responses to AZD1222 COVID-19 vaccine. The method was immunoSEQ multiplex PCR; TCRdb's version includes in-frame clones alone and lacks a portion of them. The sample consists of roughly 84,000 clones, around 90% of them appearing once. Overall study findings and caveats: Recipients of two AZD1222 doses showed rising Spike-specific TCR breadth and depth. None of the repertoires were sampled until the peak T cell response had passed. Regions 160-218 and 743-854 held dominance among vaccine-associated CD4 TCRs, which spanned spike. As reported, nearly half of all spike-specific TCRs target variant regions that are unmutated.

The CDR3 consists of 14 residues. Germline CDR1 is KGHSH and CDR2 is LQKENI. The V and J ends lost 3 bases and 0 bases, in that order; junction bases with no gene match: 2. Specimen: peripheral blood, collected 28 days after the second AZD1222 dose. The receptor comes from an adult who received the AZD1222 COVID-19 vaccine. The genes are TRBV18 and TRBJ2-7, with 7 bases that match TRBD1. CDR3 amino acids: CASSPGQHSYEQYF. Here the CDR3 DNA reads TGTGCCAGCTCACCGGGACAGCACTCCTACGAGCAGTACTTC.